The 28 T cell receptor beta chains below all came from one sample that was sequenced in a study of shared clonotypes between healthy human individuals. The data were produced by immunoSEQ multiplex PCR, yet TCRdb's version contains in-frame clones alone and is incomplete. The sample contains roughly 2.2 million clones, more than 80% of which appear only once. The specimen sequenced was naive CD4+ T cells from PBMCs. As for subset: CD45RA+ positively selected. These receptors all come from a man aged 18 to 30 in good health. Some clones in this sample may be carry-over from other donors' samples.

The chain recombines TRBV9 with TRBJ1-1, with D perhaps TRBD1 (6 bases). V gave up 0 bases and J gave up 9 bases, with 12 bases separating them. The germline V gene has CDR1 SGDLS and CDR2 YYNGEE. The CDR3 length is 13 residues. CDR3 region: CASSVEIGTQAFF. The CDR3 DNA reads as TGTGCCAGCAGCGTAGAAATCGGGACACAAGCTTTCTTT.

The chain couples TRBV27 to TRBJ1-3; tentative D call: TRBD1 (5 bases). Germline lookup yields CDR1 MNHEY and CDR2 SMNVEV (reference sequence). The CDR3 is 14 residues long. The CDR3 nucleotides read TGTCTGAACACCTCAGGGCGAGGAGGAAACACCATATATTTT. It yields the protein CLNTSGRGGNTIYF.

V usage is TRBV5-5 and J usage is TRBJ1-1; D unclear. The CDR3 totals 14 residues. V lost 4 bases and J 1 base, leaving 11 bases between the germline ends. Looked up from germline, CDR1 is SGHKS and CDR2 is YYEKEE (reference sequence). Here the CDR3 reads CASSRLGWNTEAFF. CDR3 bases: TGTGCCAGCAGCCGTCTGGGGTGGAACACTGAAGCTTTCTTT. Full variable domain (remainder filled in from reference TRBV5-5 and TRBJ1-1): DAGVTQSPTHLIKTRGQQVTLRCSPISGHKSVSWYQQVLGQGPQFIFQYYEKEERGRGNFPDRFSARQFPNYSSELNVNALLLGDSALYLCASSRLGWNTEAFFGQGTRLTVV.

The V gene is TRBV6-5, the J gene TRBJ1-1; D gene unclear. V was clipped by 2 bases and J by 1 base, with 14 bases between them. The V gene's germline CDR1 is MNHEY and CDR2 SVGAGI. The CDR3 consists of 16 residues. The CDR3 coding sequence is TGTGCCAGCAGTTACCTCCCCAGCGGCGCGAACACTGAAGCTTTCTTT. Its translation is CASSYLPSGANTEAFF.

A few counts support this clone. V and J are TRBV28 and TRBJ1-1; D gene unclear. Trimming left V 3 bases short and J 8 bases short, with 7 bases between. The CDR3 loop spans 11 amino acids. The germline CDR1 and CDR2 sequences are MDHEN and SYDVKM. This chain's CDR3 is CASSFPQEAFF. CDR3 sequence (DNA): TGTGCCAGCAGTTTCCCCCAGGAAGCTTTCTTT.

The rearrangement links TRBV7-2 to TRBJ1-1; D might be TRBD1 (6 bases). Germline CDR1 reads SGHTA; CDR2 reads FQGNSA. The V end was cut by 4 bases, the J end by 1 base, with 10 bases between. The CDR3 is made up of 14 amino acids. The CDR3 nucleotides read TGTGCCAGCAGCTCAATGGGACAGAACACTGAAGCTTTCTTT. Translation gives CASSSMGQNTEAFF.

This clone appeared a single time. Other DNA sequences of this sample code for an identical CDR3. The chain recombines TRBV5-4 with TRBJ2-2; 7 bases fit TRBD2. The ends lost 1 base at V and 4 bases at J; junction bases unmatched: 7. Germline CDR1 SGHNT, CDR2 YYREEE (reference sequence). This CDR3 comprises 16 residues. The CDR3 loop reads CASSLSGGFGTGELFF. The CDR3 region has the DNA TGTGCCAGCAGCTTGTCGGGGGGATTCGGCACCGGGGAGCTGTTTTTT.

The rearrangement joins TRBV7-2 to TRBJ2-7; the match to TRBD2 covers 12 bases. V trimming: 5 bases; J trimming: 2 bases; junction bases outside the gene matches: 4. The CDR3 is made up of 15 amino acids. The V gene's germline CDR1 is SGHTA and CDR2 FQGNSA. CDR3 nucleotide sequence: TGTGCCAGCAGCACACTAGCGGGAGGAACCTACGAGCAGTACTTC. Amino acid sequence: CASSTLAGGTYEQYF. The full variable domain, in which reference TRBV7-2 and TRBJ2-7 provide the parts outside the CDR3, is GAGVSQSPSNKVTEKGKDVELRCDPISGHTALYWYRQSLGQGLEFLIYFQGNSAPDKSGLPSDRFSAERTGGSVSTLTIQRTQQEDSAVYLCASSTLAGGTYEQYFGPGTRLTVT.

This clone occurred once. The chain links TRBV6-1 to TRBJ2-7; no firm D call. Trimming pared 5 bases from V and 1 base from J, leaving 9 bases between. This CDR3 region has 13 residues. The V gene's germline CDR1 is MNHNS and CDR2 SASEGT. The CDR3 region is CASSTGPSYEQYF. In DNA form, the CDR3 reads TGTGCCAGCAGTACCGGGCCTTCCTACGAGCAGTACTTC.

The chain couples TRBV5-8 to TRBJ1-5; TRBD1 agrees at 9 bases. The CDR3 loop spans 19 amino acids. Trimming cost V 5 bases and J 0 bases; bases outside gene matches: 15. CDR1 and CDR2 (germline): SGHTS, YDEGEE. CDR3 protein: CASSFRGQGIFYSNQPQHF. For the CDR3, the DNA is TGTGCCAGCAGTTTTCGTGGACAGGGGATTTTCTATAGCAATCAGCCCCAGCATTTT.

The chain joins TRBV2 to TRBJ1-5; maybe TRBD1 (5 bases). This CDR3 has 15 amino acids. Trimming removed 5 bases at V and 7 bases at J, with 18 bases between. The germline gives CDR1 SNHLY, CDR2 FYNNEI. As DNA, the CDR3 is TGTGCCAGCAGTCTCGAGGACATGGTCGGCCAGCCCCAGCATTTT. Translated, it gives CASSLEDMVGQPQHF.

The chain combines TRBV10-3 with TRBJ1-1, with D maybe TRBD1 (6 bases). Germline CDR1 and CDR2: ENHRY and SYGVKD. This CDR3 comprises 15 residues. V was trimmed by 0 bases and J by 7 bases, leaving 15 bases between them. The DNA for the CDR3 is TGTGCCATCAGTGAGTCGGTGGGACAATGGAGTGAAGCTTTCTTT. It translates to CAISESVGQWSEAFF.

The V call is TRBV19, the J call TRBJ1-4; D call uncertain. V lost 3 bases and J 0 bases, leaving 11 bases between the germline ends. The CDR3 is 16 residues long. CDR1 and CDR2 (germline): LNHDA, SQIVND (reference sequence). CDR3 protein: CASSIGQAATNEKLFF. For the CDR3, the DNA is TGTGCCAGTAGTATCGGCCAGGCCGCAACTAATGAAAAACTGTTTTTT.

The CDR3 sequence: CASSSRAMGADTQYF. The CDR3 DNA reads as TGTGCCAGCAGCTCTCGAGCCATGGGAGCAGATACGCAGTATTTT. V and J are TRBV9 and TRBJ2-3; a weak D match, TRBD2 (5 bases). The CDR3 is 15 amino acids. The germline CDR1 and CDR2 sequences are SGDLS and YYNGEE. Trimming removed 4 bases from V and 4 bases from J, with 16 bases in between.

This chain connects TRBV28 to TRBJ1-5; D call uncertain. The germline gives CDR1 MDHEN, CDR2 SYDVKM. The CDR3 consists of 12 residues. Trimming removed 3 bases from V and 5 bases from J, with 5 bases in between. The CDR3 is CASSFWDQPQHF. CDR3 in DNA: TGTGCCAGCAGTTTTTGGGATCAGCCCCAGCATTTT.

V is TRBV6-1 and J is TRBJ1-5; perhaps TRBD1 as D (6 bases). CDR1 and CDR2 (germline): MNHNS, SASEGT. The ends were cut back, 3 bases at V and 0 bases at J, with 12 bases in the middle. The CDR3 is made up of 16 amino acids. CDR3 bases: TGTGCCAGCAGTGACAGGACAGCCTATAGCAATCAGCCCCAGCATTTT. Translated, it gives CASSDRTAYSNQPQHF.

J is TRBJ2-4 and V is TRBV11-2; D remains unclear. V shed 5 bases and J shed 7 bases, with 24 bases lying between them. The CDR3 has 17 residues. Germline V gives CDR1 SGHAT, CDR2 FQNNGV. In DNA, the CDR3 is TGTGCCAGCAGCCCGATAGCCCGAGCCCAACCCCGGAACATTCAGTACTTC. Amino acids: CASSPIARAQPRNIQYF. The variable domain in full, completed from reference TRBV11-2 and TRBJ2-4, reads EAGVAQSPRYKIIEKRQSVAFWCNPISGHATLYWYQQILGQGPKLLIQFQNNGVVDDSQLPKDRFSAERLKGVDSTLKIQPAKLEDSAVYLCASSPIARAQPRNIQYFGAGTRLSVL.

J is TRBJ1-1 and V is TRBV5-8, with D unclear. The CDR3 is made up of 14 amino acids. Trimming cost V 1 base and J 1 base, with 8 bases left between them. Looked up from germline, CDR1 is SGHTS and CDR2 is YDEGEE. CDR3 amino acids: CASSLTGRNTEAFF. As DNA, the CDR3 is TGTGCCAGCAGCTTGACCGGAAGGAACACTGAAGCTTTCTTT.

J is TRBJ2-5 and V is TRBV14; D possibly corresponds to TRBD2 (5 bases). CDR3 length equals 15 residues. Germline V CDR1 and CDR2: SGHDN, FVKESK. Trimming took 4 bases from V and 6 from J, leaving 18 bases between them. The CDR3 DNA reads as TGTGCCAGCAGCCCAGGACTGGGTTCGGGCCAGACCCAGTACTTC. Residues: CASSPGLGSGQTQYF.

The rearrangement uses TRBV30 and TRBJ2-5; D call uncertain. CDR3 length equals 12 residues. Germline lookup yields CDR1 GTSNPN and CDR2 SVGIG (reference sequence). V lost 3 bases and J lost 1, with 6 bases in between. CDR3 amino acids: CAWRGSQETQYF. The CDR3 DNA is TGTGCCTGGAGGGGCAGCCAAGAGACCCAGTACTTC.

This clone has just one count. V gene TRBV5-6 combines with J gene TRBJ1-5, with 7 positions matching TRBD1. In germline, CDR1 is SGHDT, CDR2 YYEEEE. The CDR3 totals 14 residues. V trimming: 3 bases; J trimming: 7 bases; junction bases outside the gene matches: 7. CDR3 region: CASSSTTGDQPQHF. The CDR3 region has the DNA TGTGCCAGCAGCTCCACAACAGGGGACCAGCCCCAGCATTTT.

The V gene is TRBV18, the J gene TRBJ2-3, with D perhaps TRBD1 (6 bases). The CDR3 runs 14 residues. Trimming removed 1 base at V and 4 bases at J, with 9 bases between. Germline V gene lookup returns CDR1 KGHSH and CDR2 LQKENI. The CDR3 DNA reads TGTGCCAGCTCACCACTGGACAGCCCAGATACGCAGTATTTT. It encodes CASSPLDSPDTQYF.

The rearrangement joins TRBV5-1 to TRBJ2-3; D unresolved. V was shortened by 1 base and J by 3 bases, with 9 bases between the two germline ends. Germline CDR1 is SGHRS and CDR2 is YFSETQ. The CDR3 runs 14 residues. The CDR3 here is CASSLLGTTDTQYF. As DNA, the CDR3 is TGCGCCAGCAGCTTGCTGGGAACAACAGATACGCAGTATTTT.

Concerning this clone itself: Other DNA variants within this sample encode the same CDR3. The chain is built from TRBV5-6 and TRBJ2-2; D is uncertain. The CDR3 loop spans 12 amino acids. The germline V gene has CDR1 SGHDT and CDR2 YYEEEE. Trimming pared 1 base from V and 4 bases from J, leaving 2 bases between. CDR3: CASSLFTGELFF. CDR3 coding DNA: TGTGCCAGCAGCTTGTTCACCGGGGAGCTGTTTTTT.

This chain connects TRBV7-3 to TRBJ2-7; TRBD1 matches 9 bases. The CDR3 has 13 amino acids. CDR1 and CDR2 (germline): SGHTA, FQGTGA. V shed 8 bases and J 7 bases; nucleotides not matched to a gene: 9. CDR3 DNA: TGTGCCAGCTCCCGGGACAGGGCCTCTGAGCAGTACTTC. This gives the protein CASSRDRASEQYF.

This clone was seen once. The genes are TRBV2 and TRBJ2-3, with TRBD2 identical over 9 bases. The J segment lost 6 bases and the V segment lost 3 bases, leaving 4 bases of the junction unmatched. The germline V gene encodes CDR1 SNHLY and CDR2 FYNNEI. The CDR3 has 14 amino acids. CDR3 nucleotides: TGTGCCAGCAGTGATCCGCGGGGGGGTGATACGCAGTATTTT. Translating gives CASSDPRGGDTQYF.

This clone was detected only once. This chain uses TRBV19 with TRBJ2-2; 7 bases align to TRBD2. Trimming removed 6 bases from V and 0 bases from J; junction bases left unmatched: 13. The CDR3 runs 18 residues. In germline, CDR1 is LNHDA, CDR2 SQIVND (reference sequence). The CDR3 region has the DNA TGTGCCAGTAGCGGGAGGAGAATCGGGACGGCGAACACCGGGGAGCTGTTTTTT. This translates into CASSGRRIGTANTGELFF.

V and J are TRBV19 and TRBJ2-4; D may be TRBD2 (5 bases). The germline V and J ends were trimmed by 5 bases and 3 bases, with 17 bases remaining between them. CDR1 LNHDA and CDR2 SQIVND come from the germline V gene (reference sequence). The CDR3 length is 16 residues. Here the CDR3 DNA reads TGTGCCAGTAGTTACCCGGCCGGGGAAGGCAAAAACATTCAGTACTTC. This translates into CASSYPAGEGKNIQYF.